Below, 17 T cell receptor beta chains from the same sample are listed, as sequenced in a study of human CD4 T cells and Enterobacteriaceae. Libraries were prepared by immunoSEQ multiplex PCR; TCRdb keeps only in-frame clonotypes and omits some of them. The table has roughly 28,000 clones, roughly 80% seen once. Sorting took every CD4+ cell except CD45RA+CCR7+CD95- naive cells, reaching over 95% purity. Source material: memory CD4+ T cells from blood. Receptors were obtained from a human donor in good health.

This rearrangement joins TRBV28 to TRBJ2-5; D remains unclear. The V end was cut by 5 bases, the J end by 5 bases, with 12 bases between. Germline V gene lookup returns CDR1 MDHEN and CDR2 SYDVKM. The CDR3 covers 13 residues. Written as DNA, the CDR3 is TGTGCCAGCAGTCCTCCTGCGGTGGAGACCCAGTACTTC. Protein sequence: CASSPPAVETQYF.

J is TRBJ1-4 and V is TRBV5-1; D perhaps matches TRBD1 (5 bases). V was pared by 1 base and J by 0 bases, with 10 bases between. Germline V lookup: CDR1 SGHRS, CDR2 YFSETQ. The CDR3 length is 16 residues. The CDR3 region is CASSLSGGPTNEKLFF. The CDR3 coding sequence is TGCGCCAGCAGCTTGAGTGGGGGACCAACTAATGAAAAACTGTTTTTT.

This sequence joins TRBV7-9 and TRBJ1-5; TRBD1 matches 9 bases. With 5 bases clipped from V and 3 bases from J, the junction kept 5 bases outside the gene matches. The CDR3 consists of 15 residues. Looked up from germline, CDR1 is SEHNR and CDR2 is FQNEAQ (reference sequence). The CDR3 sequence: CASSPGTGINQPQHF. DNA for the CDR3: TGTGCCAGCAGCCCAGGGACAGGGATCAATCAGCCCCAGCATTTT.

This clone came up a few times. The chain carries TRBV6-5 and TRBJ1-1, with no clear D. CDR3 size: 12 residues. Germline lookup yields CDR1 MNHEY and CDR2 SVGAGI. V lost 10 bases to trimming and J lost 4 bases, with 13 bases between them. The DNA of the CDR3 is TGTGCCACCGGGCCCGGGAGCACTGAAGCTTTCTTT. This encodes CATGPGSTEAFF.

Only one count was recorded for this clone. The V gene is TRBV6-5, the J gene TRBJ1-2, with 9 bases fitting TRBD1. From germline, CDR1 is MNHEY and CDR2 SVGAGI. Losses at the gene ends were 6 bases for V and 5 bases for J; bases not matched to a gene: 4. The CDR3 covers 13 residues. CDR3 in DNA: TGTGCCAGCAGAACAGGGGGCATGTATGGCTACACCTTC. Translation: CASRTGGMYGYTF.

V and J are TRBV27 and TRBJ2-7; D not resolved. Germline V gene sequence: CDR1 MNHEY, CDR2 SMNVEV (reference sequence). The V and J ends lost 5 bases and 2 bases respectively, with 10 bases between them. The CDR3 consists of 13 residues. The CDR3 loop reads CASSPKRAYEQYF. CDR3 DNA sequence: TGTGCCAGCAGTCCCAAGAGAGCCTACGAGCAGTACTTC.

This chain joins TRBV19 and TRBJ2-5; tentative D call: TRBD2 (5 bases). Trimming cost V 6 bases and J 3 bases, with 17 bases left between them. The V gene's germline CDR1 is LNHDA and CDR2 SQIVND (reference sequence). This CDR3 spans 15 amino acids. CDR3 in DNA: TGTGCCAGTAGGCCGGCCGGGATCCAAGAAGAGACCCAGTACTTC. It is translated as CASRPAGIQEETQYF.

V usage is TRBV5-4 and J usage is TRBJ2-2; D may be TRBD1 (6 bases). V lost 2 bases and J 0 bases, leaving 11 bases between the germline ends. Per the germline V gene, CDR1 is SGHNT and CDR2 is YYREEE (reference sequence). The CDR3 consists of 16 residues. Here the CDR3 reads CASSLPDRTNTGELFF. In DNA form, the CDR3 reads TGTGCCAGCAGCTTACCTGACAGGACGAACACCGGGGAGCTGTTTTTT.

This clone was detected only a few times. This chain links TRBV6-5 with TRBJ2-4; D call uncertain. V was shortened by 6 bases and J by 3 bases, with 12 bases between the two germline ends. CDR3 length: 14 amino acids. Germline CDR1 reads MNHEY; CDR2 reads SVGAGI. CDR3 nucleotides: TGTGCCAGCAGGCCCGGACGGCTCAAAAACATTCAGTACTTC. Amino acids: CASRPGRLKNIQYF.

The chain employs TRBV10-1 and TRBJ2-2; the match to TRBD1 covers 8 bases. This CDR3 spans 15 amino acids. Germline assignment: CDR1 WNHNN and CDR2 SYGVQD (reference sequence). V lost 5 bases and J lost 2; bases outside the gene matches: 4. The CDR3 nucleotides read TGCGCCAGCAGTACAGGGGGATCAAACACCGGGGAGCTGTTTTTT. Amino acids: CASSTGGSNTGELFF.

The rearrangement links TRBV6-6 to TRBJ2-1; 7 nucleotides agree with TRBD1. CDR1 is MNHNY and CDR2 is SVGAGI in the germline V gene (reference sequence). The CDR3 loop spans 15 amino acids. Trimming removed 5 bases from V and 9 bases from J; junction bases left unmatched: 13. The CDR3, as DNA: TGTGCCAGCAGTAACGCAGCGAAGGGGGCCACTGAGCAGTTCTTC. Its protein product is CASSNAAKGATEQFF.

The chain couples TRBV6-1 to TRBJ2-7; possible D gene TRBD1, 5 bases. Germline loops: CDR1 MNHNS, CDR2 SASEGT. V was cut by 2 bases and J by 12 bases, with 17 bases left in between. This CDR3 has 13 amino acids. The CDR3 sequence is CASSESTRGFSYF. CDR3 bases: TGTGCCAGCAGTGAATCTACAAGGGGCTTTTCGTACTTC.

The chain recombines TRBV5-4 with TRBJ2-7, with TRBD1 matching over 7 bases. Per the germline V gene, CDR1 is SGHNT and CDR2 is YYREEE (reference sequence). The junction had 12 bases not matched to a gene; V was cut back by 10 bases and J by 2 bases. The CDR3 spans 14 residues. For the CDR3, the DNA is TGTGCCTCAAATACGGACAGGTTGACCTACGAGCAGTACTTC. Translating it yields CASNTDRLTYEQYF.

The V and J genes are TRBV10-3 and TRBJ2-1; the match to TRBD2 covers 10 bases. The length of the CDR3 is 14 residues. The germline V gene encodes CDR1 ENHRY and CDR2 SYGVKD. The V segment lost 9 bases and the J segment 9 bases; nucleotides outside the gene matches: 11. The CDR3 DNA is TGTGCCATGGCTGTAGCGGGAGGAAGAGGTGAGCAGTTCTTC. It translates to CAMAVAGGRGEQFF.

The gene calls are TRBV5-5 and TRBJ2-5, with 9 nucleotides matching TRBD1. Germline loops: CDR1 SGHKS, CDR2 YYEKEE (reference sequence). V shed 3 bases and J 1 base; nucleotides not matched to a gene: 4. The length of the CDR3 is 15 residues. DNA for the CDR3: TGTGCCAGCAGCTCCTTGACAGGGGGCCAAGAGACCCAGTACTTC. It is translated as CASSSLTGGQETQYF.

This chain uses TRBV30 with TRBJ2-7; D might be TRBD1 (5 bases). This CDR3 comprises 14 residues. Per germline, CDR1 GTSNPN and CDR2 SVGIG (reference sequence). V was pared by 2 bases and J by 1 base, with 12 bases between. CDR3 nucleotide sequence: TGTGCCTGGAGTTACAGGAGCCTTTCCTACGAGCAGTACTTC. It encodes CAWSYRSLSYEQYF.

This CDR3 reads CASSSEMGEQFF. The CDR3 nucleotides read TGTGCCAGCAGCTCCGAGATGGGTGAGCAGTTCTTC. The V and J genes are TRBV7-8 and TRBJ2-1; no clear D gene. The CDR3 totals 12 residues. Per germline, CDR1 SGHVS and CDR2 FQNEAQ. Deletions cut 4 bases from V and 9 bases from J, with 10 bases between.